These 9 T cell receptor beta chains were all obtained from the same sample, sequenced in a study of blood T cell repertoires in COVID-19. Some clones are missing from TCRdb's copy, which holds only in-frame ones; the method was immunoSEQ multiplex PCR. The top ten hold 3% to 3.5% of the sample, which has approximately 240,000 clones, 65% to 85% seen once. Sequenced: peripheral blood. The receptors come from a woman in her 30s who had recovered from COVID-19.

The J gene is TRBJ2-1, the V gene TRBV4-2, with a possible D match to TRBD1 (5 bases). Between the trimmed V and J ends, which lost 0 bases and 9 bases, there was a span of 9 bases. The germline V gene has CDR1 LGHNA and CDR2 YNFKEQ. The CDR3 has 13 residues. For the CDR3, the DNA is TGTGCCAGCAGCCAAGAGCAGGGTCGTGAGCAGTTCTTC. Its translation: CASSQEQGREQFF.

The table lists this clone with a few counts. The chain has TRBV7-6 and TRBJ1-5, with TRBD1 identical over 7 bases. This CDR3 has 15 residues. Germline assignment: CDR1 SGHVS and CDR2 FNYEAQ. V shed 6 bases and J 4 bases; nucleotides not matched to a gene: 9. The CDR3 is CASSWPGQLNQPQHF. The CDR3 DNA reads as TGTGCCAGCAGTTGGCCGGGACAGCTTAATCAGCCCCAGCATTTT.

This clone has more than one count but fewer than ten. V and J are TRBV19 and TRBJ2-7, with 7 nucleotides matching TRBD1. The germline V gene encodes CDR1 LNHDA and CDR2 SQIVND (reference sequence). The V segment lost 7 bases and the J segment 4 bases; nucleotides outside the gene matches: 1. The CDR3 spans 11 residues. CDR3 in DNA: TGTGCCAGTACAGGGGGTTACGAGCAGTACTTC. Translating gives CASTGGYEQYF.

The rearrangement joins TRBV2 to TRBJ2-7; D remains unclear. Trimming took off 7 bases at V and 4 bases at J, with 17 bases between the two ends. The CDR3 runs 14 residues. CDR1 is SNHLY and CDR2 is FYNNEI in the germline V gene. CDR3 protein: CASKFEAVQYEQYF. CDR3 in DNA: TGTGCCAGCAAGTTTGAGGCAGTTCAATACGAGCAGTACTTC.

This chain joins TRBV19 and TRBJ2-7; 11 positions agree with TRBD2. V lost 3 bases to trimming and J lost 2 bases; unmatched junction nucleotides: 9. Looked up from germline, CDR1 is LNHDA and CDR2 is SQIVND (reference sequence). This CDR3 comprises 17 residues. The CDR3 sequence: CASSISGLAAGAYEQYF. CDR3 sequence (DNA): TGTGCCAGTAGTATTTCGGGACTAGCGGCTGGAGCCTACGAGCAGTACTTC.

The chain carries TRBV9 and TRBJ2-4; 12 bases agree with TRBD1. This CDR3 is built from 16 residues. Trimming at V came to 2 bases and at J to 6 bases, leaving 6 bases not matched to a gene. The germline CDR1 and CDR2 sequences are SGDLS and YYNGEE. CDR3 protein: CASSVGTGGWGNIQYF. The CDR3 DNA reads TGTGCCAGCAGCGTGGGGACAGGGGGCTGGGGAAACATTCAGTACTTC. The full variable domain, completed using reference TRBV9 and TRBJ2-4, is DSGVTQTPKHLITATGQRVTLRCSPRSGDLSVYWYQQSLDQGLQFLIQYYNGEERAKGNILERFSAQQFPDLHSELNLSSLELGDSALYFCASSVGTGGWGNIQYFGAGTRLSVL.

This clone was observed a few times. The chain recombines TRBV28 with TRBJ1-4; 9 bases are shared with TRBD1. The CDR3 consists of 16 residues. After removal of 3 bases from V and 7 bases from J, the junction contained 9 bases not matched to a gene. Germline V lookup: CDR1 MDHEN, CDR2 SYDVKM. The CDR3 loop reads CASSFQPGQGFEKLFF. The CDR3, as DNA: TGTGCCAGCAGTTTCCAACCGGGACAGGGTTTTGAAAAACTGTTTTTT.

The chain has TRBV27 and TRBJ2-3; 11 nucleotides match TRBD2. Germline CDR1 MNHEY, CDR2 SMNVEV (reference sequence). This CDR3 comprises 17 residues. The trim removed 5 bases at V and 4 bases at J, leaving 11 bases unmatched. The CDR3 reads CASSLIRLAGKSDTQYF. Here the CDR3 DNA reads TGTGCCAGCAGTCTGATTCGACTAGCGGGAAAGTCAGATACGCAGTATTTT.

This chain links TRBV2 with TRBJ2-3; TRBD1 aligns across 7 bases. Unmatched junction bases numbered 7, after V lost 7 bases and J lost 6 bases. The CDR3 totals 13 residues. Germline CDR1 SNHLY, CDR2 FYNNEI. For the CDR3, the DNA is TGTGCCAGCAAAAGGACAGGATCCGATACGCAGTATTTT. Translating gives CASKRTGSDTQYF.